This TCR beta chain came from a study of blood T cell repertoires in COVID-19. Germline-derived CDR1 and CDR2 are MNHEY and SMNVEV (reference sequence). V lost 5 bases and J lost 6, with 17 bases in between. The CDR3 has 15 residues. Original handling: For nucleated cells, counts were estimated from reference gene primer amplification. Sequencing used immunoSEQ multiplex PCR; TCRdb keeps in-frame clones, though not all of them. For V, J and clone size, that table is used; D and trimming come from the DNA. The top ten clones hold around 5% of a sample with about 260,000 clones, around 86% of them seen once.

This TCR came from a woman aged 60-70 years with COVID-19, enrolled during active disease. Sequenced input: peripheral blood. The chain employs TRBV27 and TRBJ2-1, with D unresolved. The chain's CDR3 is CASSPGWVTGNEQFF. The CDR3 nucleotides read TGTGCCAGCAGTCCCGGATGGGTGACGGGCAATGAGCAGTTCTTC.